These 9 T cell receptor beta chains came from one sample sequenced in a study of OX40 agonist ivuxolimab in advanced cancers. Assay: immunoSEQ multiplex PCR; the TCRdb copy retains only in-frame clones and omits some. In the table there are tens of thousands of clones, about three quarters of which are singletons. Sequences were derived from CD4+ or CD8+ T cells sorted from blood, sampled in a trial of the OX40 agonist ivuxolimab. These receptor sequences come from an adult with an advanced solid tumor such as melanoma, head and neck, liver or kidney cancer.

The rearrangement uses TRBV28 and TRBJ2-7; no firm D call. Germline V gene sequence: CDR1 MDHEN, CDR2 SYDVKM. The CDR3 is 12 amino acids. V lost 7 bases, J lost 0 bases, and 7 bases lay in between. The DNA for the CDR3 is TGTGCCAGCAAGGTAGCCTCCTACGAGCAGTACTTC. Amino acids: CASKVASYEQYF.

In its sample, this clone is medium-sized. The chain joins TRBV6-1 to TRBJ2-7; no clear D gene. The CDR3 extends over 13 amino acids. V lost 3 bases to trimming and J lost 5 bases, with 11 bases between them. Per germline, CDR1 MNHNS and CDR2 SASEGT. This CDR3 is CASSDDAPHEQYF. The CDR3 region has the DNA TGTGCCAGCAGTGATGACGCCCCCCACGAGCAGTACTTC.

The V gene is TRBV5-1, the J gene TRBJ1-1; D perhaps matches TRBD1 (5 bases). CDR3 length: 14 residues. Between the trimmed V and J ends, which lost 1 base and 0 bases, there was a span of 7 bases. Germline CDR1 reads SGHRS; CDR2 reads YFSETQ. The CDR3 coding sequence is TGCGCCAGCAGCTTGACAGGACTGAACACTGAAGCTTTCTTT. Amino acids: CASSLTGLNTEAFF.

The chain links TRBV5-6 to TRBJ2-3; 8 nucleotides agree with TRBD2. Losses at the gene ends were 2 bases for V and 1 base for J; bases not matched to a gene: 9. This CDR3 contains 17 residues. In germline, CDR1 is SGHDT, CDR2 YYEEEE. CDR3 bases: TGTGCCAGCAGCTTCCTGGGGTCCGGGAGGGGCACAGATACGCAGTATTTT. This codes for CASSFLGSGRGTDTQYF.

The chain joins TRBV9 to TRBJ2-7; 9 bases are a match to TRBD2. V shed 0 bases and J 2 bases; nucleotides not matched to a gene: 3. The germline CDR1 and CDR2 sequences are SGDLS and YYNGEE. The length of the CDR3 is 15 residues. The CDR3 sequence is CASSVGLAETYEQYF. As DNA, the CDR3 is TGTGCCAGCAGCGTAGGACTAGCGGAAACCTACGAGCAGTACTTC.

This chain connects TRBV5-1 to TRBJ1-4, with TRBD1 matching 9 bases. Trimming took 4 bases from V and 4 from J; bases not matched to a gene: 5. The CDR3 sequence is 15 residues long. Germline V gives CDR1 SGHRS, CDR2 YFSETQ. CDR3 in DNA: TGCGCCAGCAGCCGGGACAGGGCACATAATGAAAAACTGTTTTTT. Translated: CASSRDRAHNEKLFF.

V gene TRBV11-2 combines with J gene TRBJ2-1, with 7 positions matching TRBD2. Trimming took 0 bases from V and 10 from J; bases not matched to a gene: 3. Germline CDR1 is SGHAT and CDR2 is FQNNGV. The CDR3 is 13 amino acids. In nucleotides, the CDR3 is TGTGCCAGCAGCTTAGATCGGGGGGAGGAGCAGTTCTTC. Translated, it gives CASSLDRGEEQFF.

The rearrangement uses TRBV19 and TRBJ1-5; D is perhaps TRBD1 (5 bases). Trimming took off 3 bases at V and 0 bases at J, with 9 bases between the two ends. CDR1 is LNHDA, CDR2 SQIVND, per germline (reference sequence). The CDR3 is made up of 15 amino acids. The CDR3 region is CASSMGRNSNQPQHF. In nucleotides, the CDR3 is TGTGCCAGTAGTATGGGACGGAATAGCAATCAGCCCCAGCATTTT.

CDR3 coding DNA: TGTGCCAGCAGCCCAAACAGGGGTCTCCTCTCTGGGGCCAACGTCCTGACTTTC. Its protein product is CASSPNRGLLSGANVLTF. The V and J genes are TRBV5-6 and TRBJ2-6, with 7 bases fitting TRBD1. This CDR3 contains 18 residues. V dropped 4 bases and J dropped 0; count of bases not matched to a gene: 10. CDR1 is SGHDT, CDR2 YYEEEE, per germline.